Sequencing of this T cell receptor (beta chain) was carried out in a study of technical replicates of blood from a handful of donors. This clone was seen only once. The method was immunoSEQ multiplex PCR; TCRdb's version includes in-frame clones alone and lacks a portion of them. The sample has roughly 68,000 clones; around 94% are singletons. The CDR3 has 14 residues. Germline V lookup: CDR1 SGDLS, CDR2 YYNGEE. V shed 4 bases, J shed 0 bases, and the junction held 4 bases outside the gene matches. Sequencing was performed on T cells isolated from PBMCs. This TCR came from a human donor in good health. V is TRBV9 and J is TRBJ2-7; 7 nucleotides align to TRBD1. The CDR3 nucleotides are TGTGCCAGCAGCCATGGACAGGCCTCCTACGAGCAGTACTTC. Translated: CASSHGQASYEQYF.